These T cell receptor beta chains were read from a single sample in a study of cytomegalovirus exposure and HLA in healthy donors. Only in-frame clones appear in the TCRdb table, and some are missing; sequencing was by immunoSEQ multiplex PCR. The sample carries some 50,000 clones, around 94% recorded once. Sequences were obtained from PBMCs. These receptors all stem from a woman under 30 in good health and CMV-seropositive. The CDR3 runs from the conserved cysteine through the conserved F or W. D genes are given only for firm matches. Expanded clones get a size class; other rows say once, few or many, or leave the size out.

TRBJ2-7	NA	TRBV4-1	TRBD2	CASSRVIKREGPYEQYF	TGCGCCAGCAGCCGAGTAATAAAGCGGGAGGGCCCATACGAGCAGTACTTC
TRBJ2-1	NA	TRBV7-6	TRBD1	CASSLYLTGSPYNEQFF	TGTGCCAGCAGCTTATACCTGACAGGGTCCCCCTACAATGAGCAGTTCTTC
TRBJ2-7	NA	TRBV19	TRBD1	CASSIEDRGEQYF	TGTGCCAGTAGTATAGAGGACAGGGGCGAGCAGTACTTC
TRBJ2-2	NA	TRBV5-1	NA	CASSFPQGGTGELFF	TGCGCCAGCAGCTTCCCCCAGGGGGGAACCGGGGAGCTGTTTTTT
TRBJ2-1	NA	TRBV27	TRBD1	CASSLNRGDYNEQFF	TGTGCCAGCAGTTTGAACAGGGGGGATTACAATGAGCAGTTCTTC
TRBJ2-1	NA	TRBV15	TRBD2	CATSRGGSGIDNEQFF	TGTGCCACCAGCAGAGGTGGGAGCGGGATCGACAATGAGCAGTTCTTC
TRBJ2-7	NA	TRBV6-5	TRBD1	CASGDRLHYEQYF	TGTGCCAGTGGGGACAGGTTACACTACGAGCAGTACTTC
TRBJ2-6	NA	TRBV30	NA	CAWSGAPGGANVLTF	TGTGCCTGGAGTGGGGCCCCCGGAGGGGCCAACGTCCTGACTTTC
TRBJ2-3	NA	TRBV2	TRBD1	CASSDGTVGSTDTQYF	TGTGCCAGCAGTGACGGGACAGTGGGAAGCACAGATACGCAGTATTTT
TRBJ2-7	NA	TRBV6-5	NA	CASSYNAQDVYEQYF	TGTGCCAGCAGTTACAATGCACAAGATGTCTACGAGCAGTACTTC
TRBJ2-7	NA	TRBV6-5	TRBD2	CASSQTSGSSYEQYF	TGTGCCAGCAGTCAGACTAGCGGGAGCTCCTACGAGCAGTACTTC
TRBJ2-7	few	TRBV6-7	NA	CASSYETGRSYEQYF	TGTGCCAGCAGTTACGAAACAGGGCGCTCCTACGAGCAGTACTTC
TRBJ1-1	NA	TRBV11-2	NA	CASSLDLNTEAFF	TGTGCCAGCAGCTTAGACTTGAACACTGAAGCTTTCTTT
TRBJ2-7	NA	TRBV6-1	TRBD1	CASSEGDRAYEQYF	TGTGCCAGCAGTGAAGGCGACAGGGCCTATGAGCAGTACTTC
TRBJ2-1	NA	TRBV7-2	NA	CASSLGRSATSYNEQFF	TGTGCCAGCAGCTTAGGGCGGAGCGCTACCTCCTACAATGAGCAGTTCTTC
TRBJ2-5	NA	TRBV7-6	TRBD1	CASSSGDRGREETQYF	TGTGCCAGCAGCTCTGGGGACAGGGGGCGCGAAGAGACCCAGTACTTC
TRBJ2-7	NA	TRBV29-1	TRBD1	CSIGDRSYEQYF	TGCAGCATCGGGGACAGATCCTACGAGCAGTACTTC
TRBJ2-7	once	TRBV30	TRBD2	CAWTSGRALGGEQYF	TGTGCCTGGACTAGCGGGAGGGCCCTCGGGGGGGAGCAGTACTTC
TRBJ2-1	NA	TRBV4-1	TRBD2	CASSQDPALADPSSYNEQFF	TGCGCCAGCAGCCAAGATCCGGCGCTAGCGGACCCGAGCTCCTACAATGAGCAGTTCTTC
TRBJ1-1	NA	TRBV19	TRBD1	CASSIRTGDTEAFF	TGTGCCAGTAGTATTAGAACAGGGGACACTGAAGCTTTCTTT
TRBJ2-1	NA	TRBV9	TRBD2	CASSVSAGGPWDNEQFF	TGTGCCAGCAGCGTCTCTGCGGGAGGGCCTTGGGACAATGAGCAGTTCTTC
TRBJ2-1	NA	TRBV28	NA	CASRKPQGFNEQFF	TGTGCCAGCAGAAAACCACAGGGATTCAATGAGCAGTTCTTC
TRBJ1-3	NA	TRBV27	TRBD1	CASSFSRDRGNTIYF	TGTGCCAGCAGTTTCTCCAGGGACAGGGGAAACACCATATATTTT
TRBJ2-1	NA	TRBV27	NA	CASSGRATYNEQFF	TGTGCCAGCAGTGGCAGGGCTACCTACAATGAGCAGTTCTTC
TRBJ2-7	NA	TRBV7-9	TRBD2	CASSSGAGGPNYEQYF	TGTGCCAGCAGCTCCGGAGCGGGAGGGCCAAACTACGAGCAGTACTTC
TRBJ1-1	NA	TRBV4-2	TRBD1	CASSQATGSMNTEAFF	TGTGCCAGCAGCCAAGCGACAGGGTCCATGAACACTGAAGCTTTCTTT
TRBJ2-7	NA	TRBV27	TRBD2	CASRYTSEPYEQYF	TGTGCCAGCCGATACACTAGCGAGCCTTACGAGCAGTACTTC
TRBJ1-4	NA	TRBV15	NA	CATSRGGGADEKLFF	TGTGCCACCAGCAGGGGTGGAGGGGCGGATGAAAAACTGTTTTTT
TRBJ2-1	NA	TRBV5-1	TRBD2	CASSFEREVPYNEQFF	TGCGCCAGCAGCTTTGAGCGGGAGGTCCCCTACAATGAGCAGTTCTTC
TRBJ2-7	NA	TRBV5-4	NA	CASSSVQGTHEQYF	TGTGCCAGCAGTTCGGTACAGGGCACCCACGAGCAGTACTTC
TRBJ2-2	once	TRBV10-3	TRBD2	CAISARREGHGELFF	TGTGCCATCAGTGCACGGCGGGAGGGACACGGGGAGCTGTTTTTT
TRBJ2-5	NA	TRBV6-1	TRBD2	CASSELGLAVETQYF	TGTGCCAGCAGTGAGCTCGGACTAGCAGTGGAGACCCAGTACTTC
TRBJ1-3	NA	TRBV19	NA	CASKIQEESYAGNTIYF	TGTGCCAGTAAAATCCAGGAGGAAAGTTACGCTGGAAACACCATATATTTT
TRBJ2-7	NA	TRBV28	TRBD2	CASSFQHGRSSYEQYF	TGTGCCAGCAGTTTTCAACACGGGAGGAGCTCCTACGAGCAGTACTTC
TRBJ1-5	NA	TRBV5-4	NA	CASSMGTDSYQPQHF	TGTGCCAGCAGCATGGGTACCGACAGCTATCAGCCCCAGCATTTT
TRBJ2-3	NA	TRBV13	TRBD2	CASSSLGLAGGLDTQYF	TGTGCCAGCAGCTCTCTGGGACTAGCGGGAGGCTTAGATACGCAGTATTTT
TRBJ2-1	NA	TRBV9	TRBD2	CASSVALQTSGINNEQFF	TGTGCCAGCAGCGTAGCCCTACAAACTAGCGGGATAAACAATGAGCAGTTCTTC
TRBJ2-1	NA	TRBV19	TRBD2	CASAGTSIRGEQFF	TGTGCCAGCGCCGGGACTAGCATTCGAGGCGAGCAGTTCTTC
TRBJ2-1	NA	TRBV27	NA	CASTPGEYNEQFF	TGTGCCAGCACCCCGGGGGAGTACAATGAGCAGTTCTTC
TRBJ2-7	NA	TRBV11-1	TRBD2	CASSSGLAVSSYEQYF	TGTGCCAGCAGCTCCGGACTAGCGGTGAGCTCCTACGAGCAGTACTTC
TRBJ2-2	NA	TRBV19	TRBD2	CASSRLAGGTGELFF	TGTGCCAGTAGTCGACTAGCGGGAGGGACCGGGGAGCTGTTTTTT
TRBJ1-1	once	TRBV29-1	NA	CSVSVQGNTEAFF	TGCAGCGTTTCTGTCCAGGGGAACACTGAAGCTTTCTTT
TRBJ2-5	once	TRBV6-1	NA	CASSINFLGETQYF	TGTGCCAGCAGCATCAATTTCCTCGGAGAGACCCAGTACTTC
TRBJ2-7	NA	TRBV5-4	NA	CASSRKGIDYEQYF	TGTGCCAGCAGCCGCAAGGGGATCGACTACGAGCAGTACTTC
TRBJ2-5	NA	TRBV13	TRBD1	CASSLSLGQGQETQYF	TGTGCCAGCAGCTTAAGCCTGGGACAGGGACAAGAGACCCAGTACTTC
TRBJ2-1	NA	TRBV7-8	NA	CASSLGAGSPKNNEQFF	TGTGCCAGCAGCTTAGGGGCAGGGTCCCCGAAAAACAATGAGCAGTTCTTC
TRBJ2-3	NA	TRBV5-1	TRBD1	CASSPVSGGADTQYF	TGCGCCAGCAGCCCGGTGTCAGGGGGTGCAGATACGCAGTATTTT
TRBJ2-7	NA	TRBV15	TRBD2	CATSSDSGKVSWEQYF	TGTGCCACCAGCAGCGATAGCGGGAAAGTGAGTTGGGAGCAGTACTTC
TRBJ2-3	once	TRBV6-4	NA	CASSGQITDTQYF	TGTGCCAGCAGTGGTCAGATCACAGATACGCAGTATTTT
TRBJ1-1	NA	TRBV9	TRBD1	CASSTGRGGSWNTEAFF	TGTGCCAGCAGCACGGGTCGAGGGGGCAGCTGGAACACTGAAGCTTTCTTT
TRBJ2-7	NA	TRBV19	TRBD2	CASSMGGLAGVEQYF	TGTGCCAGTAGTATGGGGGGACTAGCGGGAGTTGAGCAGTACTTC
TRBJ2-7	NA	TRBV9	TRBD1	CASSVEGGAGEQYF	TGTGCCAGCAGCGTAGAAGGGGGCGCGGGCGAGCAGTACTTC
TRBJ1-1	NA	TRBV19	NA	CASSIGGASTEAFF	TGTGCCAGTAGTATCGGGGGGGCGAGCACTGAAGCTTTCTTT